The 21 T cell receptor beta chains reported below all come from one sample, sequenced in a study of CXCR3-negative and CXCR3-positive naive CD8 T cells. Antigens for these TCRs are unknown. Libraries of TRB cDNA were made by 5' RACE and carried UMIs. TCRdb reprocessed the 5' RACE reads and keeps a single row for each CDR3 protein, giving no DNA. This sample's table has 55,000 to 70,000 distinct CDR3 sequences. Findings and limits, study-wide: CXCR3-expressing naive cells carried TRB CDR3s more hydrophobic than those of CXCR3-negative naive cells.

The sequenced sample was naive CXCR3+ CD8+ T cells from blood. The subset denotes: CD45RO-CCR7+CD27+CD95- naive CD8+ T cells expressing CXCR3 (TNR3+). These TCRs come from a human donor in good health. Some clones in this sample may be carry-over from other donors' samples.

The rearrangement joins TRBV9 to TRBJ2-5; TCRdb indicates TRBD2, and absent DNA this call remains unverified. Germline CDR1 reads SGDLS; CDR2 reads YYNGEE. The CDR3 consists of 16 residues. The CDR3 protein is CASSEGTSGSQETQYF.

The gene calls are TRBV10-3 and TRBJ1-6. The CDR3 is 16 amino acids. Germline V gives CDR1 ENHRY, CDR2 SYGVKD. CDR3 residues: CAIRDSGSSYNSPLHF.

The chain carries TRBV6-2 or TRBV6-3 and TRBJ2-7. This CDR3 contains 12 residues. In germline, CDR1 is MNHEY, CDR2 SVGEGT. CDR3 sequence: CASSAFSYEQYF.

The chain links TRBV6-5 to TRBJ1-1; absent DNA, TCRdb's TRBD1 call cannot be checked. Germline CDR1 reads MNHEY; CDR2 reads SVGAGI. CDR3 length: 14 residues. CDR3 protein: CASSSPGTRSEAFF.

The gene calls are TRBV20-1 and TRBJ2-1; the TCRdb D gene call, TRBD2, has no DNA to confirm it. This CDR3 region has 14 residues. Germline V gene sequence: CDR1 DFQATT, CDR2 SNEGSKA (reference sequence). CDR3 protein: CSARTDKPSNEQFF.

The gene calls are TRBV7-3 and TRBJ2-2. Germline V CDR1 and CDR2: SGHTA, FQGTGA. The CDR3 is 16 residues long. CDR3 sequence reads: CASSYNGLANTGELFF.

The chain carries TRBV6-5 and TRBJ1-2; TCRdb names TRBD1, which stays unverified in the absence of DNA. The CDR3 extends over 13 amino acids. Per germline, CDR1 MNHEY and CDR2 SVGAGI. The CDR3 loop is CASRGGQTYGYTF.

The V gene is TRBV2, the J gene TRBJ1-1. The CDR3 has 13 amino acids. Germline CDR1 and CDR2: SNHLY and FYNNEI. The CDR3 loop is CASRRSRNAEAFF.

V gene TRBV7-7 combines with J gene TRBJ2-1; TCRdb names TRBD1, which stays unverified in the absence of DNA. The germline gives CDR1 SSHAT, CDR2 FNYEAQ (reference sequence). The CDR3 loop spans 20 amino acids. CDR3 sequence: CASSNYRIGWLGLSYNEQFF.

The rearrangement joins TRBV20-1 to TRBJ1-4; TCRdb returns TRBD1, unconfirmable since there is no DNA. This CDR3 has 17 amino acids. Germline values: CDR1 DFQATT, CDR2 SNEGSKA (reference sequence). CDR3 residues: CSARDPLGEATNEKLFF.

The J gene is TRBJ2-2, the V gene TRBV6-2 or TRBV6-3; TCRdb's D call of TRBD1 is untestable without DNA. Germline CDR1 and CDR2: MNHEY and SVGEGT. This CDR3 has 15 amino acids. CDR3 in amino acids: CASSYGTGGIGELFF.

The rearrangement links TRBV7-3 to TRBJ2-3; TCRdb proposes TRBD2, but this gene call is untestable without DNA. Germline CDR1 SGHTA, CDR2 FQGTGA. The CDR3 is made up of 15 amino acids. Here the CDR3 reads CASSDSGGRTDTQYF. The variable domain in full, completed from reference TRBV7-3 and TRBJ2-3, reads GAGVSQTPSNKVTEKGKYVELRCDPISGHTALYWYRQSLGQGPEFLIYFQGTGAADDSGLPNDRFFAVRPEGSVSTLKIQRTERGDSAVYLCASSDSGGRTDTQYFGPGTRLTVL.

The chain's CDR3 is CSVAGTANTGELFF. V and J are TRBV29-1 and TRBJ2-2; checking the TCRdb D call of TRBD1 is not possible without DNA. Germline CDR1 reads SQVTM; CDR2 reads ANQGSEA. The CDR3 totals 14 residues.

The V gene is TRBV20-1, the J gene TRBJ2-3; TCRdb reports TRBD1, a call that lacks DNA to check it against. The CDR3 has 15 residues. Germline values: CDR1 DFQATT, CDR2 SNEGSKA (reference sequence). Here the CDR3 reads CSASGWGQDTDTQYF.

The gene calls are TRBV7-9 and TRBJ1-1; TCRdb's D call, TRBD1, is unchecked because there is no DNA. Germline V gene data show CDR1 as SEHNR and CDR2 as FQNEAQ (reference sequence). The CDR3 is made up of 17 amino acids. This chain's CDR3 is CASSSLLGQGLNTEAFF.

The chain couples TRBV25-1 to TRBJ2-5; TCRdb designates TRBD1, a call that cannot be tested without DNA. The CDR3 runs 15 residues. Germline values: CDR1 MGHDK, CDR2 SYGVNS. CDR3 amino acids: CASSESGTVQETQYF. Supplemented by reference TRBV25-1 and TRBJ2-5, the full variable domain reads EADIYQTPRYLVIGTGKKITLECSQTMGHDKMYWYQQDPGMELHLIHYSYGVNSTEKGDLSSESTVSRIRTEHFPLTLESARPSHTSQYLCASSESGTVQETQYFGPGTRLLVL.

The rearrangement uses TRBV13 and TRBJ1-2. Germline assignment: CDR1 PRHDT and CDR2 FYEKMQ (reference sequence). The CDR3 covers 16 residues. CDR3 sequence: CASSAGPQSDFYGYTF.

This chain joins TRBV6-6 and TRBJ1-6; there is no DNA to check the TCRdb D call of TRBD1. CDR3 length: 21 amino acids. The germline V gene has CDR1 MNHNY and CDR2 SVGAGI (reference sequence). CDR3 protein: CASSYSTSLDSHYPNNSPLHF.

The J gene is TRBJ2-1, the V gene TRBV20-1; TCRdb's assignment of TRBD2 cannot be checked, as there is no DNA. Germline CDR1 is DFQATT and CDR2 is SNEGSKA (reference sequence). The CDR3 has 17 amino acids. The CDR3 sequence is CSAIHLGLAGAYNEQFF.

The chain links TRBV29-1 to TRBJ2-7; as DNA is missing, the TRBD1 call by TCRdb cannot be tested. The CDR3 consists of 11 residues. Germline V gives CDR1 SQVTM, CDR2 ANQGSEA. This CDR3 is CSVEGPVEQYF.

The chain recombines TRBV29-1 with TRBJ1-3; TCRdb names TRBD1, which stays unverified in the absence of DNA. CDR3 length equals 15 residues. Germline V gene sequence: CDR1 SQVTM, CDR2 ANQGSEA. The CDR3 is CSVEGADSSGNTIYF.